This T cell receptor (beta chain) was sequenced for a study of shared clonotypes between healthy human individuals (TCRdb year 2020). In terms of the full investigation: Two women and a few men aged 18 to 49 years were included in the cohort. For each donor, CD4 naive and CD4 memory were each run on three plates, CD8 naive on two plates, and CD8 memory on one plate. Blood TCR repertoires of roughly five healthy adults were deeply sequenced to estimate repertoire size and the extent of clonotype sharing between individuals. Different laboratories and diverse techniques were used to prepare libraries and sequence TCR repertoires, to increase sequencing depth and limit assay-specific biases. Each donor's leukapheresis produced roughly between roughly 0.94 and 9.5 billion PBMCs. Results and caveats for the whole study, not just this receptor: Pairwise subsampling indicated that sequencing depth was expected to affect the degree of clonotype sharing among donors. Sampling was limited to blood, and TCR repertoires in tissue likely differ from TCR repertoires in blood. Compared with non-shared clonotypes, clonotypes shared by all four sorted-subset donors had higher generation probabilities. The small number of donors limited the genetic and exposure-history diversity represented. Naive subsets generally had larger estimated clonotype richness than memory subsets. Roughly 5% of naive CD4, around 3.6% of naive CD8, 2.3% of memory CD4, and 0.4% of memory CD8 clonotypes were shared across several donors. Even with the large sequencing depth, rarefaction of the sorted-subset datasets indicated that sequencing was incomplete.

Using the deep immunoSEQ assay, TCR CDR3 regions were amplified from genomic DNA by multiplex PCR. Extracted genomic DNA from each cell subset was spread evenly across all wells of several immunoSEQ 96-well plates, with each plate serving as a replicate. For sorted subsets, each replicate PCR was loaded with about 200 ng genomic DNA, equivalent to 32,000 or so T cell genomes. Purified libraries were quantified with a Qubit 3.0 fluorometer, sized on a Bioanalyzer 2100, and re-quantified with the KAPA Library Quantification kit. Every immunoSEQ 96-well plate was sequenced on a separate single-read 150-cycle Illumina NextSeq 550 flow cell. The source study handled its data this way. Because the immunoSEQ output held only junctional sequences and lacked quality scores, the filtering could not match the filtering applied to full-length reads. To assign V/J genes and CDR3, sequences were annotated against IMGT germline references using PyIR, a Python wrapper for IgBLAST v1.9. Any read was removed if the V/J assignment was weak (E-value above 1e-6), the CDR3 was missing, or the read contained stop codons, out-of-frame junctions, or ambiguous translated residues. A V3J clonotype was defined by an identical inferred V gene, J gene, and CDR3 amino acid sequence. Percentage overlap between repertoires was calculated by dividing the number of shared unique clonotypes by the size of the smaller repertoire. Richness of each repertoire was evaluated using RTK rarefaction, the Chao1 estimator, and Recon v2.1 estimates of unobserved clonotypes. OLGA was used to compute generation probabilities for all TCRbeta clonotypes that the gDNA method yielded from several donors. Held by TCRdb, this immuneACCESS table contains in-frame sequences only and omits some clones. Under half of the omission traces to an unresolved V gene where checked; the cause of the rest is unknown. The DNA gave D and trimming, while V, J and clone size come from that table. A total of 2 million to 2.5 million clones appear in this sample, 85% to 95% of them only once. More than 0.1% of the sample is taken by the ten largest.

Of note for this clone: Its antigen is currently not known. Qualities for individual bases were not recorded, and no much larger clone is one base off.

Via the germline V gene, CDR1 is LGHNA and CDR2 YSLEER. The CDR3, cysteine through phenylalanine, is 15 amino acids long. Only the CDR3 part of the read is kept: 45 bases, read in frame from the first base. V loses 0 bases at its end and J loses 12 bases; junction bases beyond the gene matches: 10. The donors were healthy, HIV-negative adults with no recently reported acute infections or vaccinations. All donors were Caucasian adults living in Nashville, Tennessee, USA. CD4+ T cells were enriched through magnetic negative selection, after which naive cells were positively selected on CD45RA and the remaining negative fraction served as the memory subset. Blood was obtained by leukapheresis, after which PBMCs were separated by Ficoll-Histopaque density gradient centrifugation and cryopreserved in liquid nitrogen vapor phase. Analytical flow cytometry was used to check the purity and quantity of each magnetically sorted T cell population. Genomic DNA was isolated from every sorted fraction and measured by UV absorbance on a Nanodrop 2000c.

The origin of this receptor is a man aged 18 to 29 in good health. Sequencing used naive CD4+ T cells sorted from blood. In the paper's terms, the cell subset or site label means: CD45RA+ positively selected. The sequence joins TRBV4-3 to TRBJ2-1; 8 of the junction bases match TRBD2. The CDR3 here reads CASSQDIGTRYGQFF. The DNA is as follows: TGCGCCAGCAGCCAAGATATTGGGACTAGATATGGGCAGTTCTTC.